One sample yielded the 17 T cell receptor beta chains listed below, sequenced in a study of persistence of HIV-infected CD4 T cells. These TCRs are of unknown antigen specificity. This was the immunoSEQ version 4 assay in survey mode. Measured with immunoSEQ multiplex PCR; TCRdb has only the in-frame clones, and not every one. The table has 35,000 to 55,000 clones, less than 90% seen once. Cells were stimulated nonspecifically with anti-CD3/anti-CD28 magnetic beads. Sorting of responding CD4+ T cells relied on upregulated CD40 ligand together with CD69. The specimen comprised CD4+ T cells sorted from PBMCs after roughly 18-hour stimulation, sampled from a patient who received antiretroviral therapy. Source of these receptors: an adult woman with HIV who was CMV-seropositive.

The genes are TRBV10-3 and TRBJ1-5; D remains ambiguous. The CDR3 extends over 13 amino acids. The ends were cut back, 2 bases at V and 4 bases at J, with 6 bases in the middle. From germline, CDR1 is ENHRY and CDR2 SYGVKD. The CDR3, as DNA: TGTGCCATCAGTGAGCAGCCGAATCAGCCCCAGCATTTT. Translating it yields CAISEQPNQPQHF.

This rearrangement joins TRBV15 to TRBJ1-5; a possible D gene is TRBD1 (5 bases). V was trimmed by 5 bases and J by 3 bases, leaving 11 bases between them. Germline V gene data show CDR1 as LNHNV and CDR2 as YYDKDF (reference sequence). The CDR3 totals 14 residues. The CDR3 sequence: CATSQGVINQPQHF. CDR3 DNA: TGTGCCACCAGCCAAGGGGTTATCAATCAGCCCCAGCATTTT.

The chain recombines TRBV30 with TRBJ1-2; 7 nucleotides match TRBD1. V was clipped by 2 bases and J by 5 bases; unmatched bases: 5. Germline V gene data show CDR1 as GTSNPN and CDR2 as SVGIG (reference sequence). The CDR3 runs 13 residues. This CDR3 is CAWSIGGFYGYTF. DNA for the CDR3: TGTGCCTGGAGTATAGGGGGCTTTTATGGCTACACCTTC.

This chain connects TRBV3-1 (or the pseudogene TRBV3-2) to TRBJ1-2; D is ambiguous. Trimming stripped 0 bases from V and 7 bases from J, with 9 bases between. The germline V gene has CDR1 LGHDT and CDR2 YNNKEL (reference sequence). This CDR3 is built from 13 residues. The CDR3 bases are TGTGCCAGCAGCCAAGATCGACTGGCTGGCTACACCTTC. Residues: CASSQDRLAGYTF.

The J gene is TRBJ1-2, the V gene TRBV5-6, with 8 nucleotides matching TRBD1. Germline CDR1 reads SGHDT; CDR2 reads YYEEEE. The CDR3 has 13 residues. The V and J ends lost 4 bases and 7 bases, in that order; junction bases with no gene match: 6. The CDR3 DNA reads TGTGCCAGCAGCCAAGACAGGGGAAGTGGCTACACCTTC. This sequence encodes CASSQDRGSGYTF.

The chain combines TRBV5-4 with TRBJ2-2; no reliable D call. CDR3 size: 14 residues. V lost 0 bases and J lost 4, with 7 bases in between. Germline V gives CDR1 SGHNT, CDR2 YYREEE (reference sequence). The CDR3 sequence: CASSLVQTTGELFF. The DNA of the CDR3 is TGTGCCAGCAGCTTGGTGCAGACCACCGGGGAGCTGTTTTTT.

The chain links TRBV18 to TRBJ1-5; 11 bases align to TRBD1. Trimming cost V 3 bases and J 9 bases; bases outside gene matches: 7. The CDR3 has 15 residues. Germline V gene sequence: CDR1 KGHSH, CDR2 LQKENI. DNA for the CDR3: TGTGCCAGCTCACCGGGACAGGGGGTATCGATGCCCCAGCATTTT. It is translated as CASSPGQGVSMPQHF.

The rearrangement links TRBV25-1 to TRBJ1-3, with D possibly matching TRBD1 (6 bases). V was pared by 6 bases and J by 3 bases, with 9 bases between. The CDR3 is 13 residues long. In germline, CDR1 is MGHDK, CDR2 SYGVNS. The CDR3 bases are TGTGCCAGCAGGGGGACATTTGGAAACACCATATATTTT. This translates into CASRGTFGNTIYF.

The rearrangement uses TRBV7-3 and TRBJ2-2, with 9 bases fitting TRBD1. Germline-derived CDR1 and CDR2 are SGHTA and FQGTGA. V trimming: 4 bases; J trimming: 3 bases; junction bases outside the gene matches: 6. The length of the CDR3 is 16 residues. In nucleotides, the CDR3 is TGTGCCAGCAGCTACGACAGGGGGACAGACACCGGGGAGCTGTTTTTT. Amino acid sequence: CASSYDRGTDTGELFF.

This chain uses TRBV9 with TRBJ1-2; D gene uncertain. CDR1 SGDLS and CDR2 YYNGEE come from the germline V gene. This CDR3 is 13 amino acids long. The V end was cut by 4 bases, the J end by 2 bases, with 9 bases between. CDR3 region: CASSTGKNYGYTF. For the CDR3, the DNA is TGTGCCAGCAGCACGGGGAAAAACTATGGCTACACCTTC. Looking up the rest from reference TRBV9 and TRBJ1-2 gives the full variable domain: DSGVTQTPKHLITATGQRVTLRCSPRSGDLSVYWYQQSLDQGLQFLIQYYNGEERAKGNILERFSAQQFPDLHSELNLSSLELGDSALYFCASSTGKNYGYTFGSGTRLTVV.

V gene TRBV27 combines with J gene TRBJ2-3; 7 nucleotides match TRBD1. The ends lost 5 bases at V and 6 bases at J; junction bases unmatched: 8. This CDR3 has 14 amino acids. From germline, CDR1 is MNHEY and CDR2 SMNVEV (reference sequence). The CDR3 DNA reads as TGTGCCAGCAGTCGCCGGGACAGTAGTGATACGCAGTATTTT. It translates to CASSRRDSSDTQYF.

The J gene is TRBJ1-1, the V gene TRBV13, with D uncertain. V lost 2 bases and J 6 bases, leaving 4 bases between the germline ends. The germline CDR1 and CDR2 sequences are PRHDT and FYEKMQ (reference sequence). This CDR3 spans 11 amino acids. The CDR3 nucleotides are TGTGCCAGCAGCTTAATCGCTGAAGCTTTCTTT. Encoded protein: CASSLIAEAFF.

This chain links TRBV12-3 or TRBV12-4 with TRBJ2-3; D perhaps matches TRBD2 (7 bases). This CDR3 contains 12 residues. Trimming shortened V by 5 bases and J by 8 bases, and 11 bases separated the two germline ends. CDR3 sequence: CASSVGGGTQYF. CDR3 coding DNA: TGTGCCAGCAGTGTAGGGGGGGGTACGCAGTATTTT.

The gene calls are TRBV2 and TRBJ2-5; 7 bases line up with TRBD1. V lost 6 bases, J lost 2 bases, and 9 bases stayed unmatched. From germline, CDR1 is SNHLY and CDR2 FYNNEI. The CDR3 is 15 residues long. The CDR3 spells CASRVTPGQQETQYF. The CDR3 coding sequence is TGTGCCAGCAGAGTAACTCCGGGACAGCAAGAGACCCAGTACTTC.

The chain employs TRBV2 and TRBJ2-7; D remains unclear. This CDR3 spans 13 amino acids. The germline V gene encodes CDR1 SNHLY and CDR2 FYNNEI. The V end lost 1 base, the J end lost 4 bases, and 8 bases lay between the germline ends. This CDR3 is CASSEVGLYEQYV. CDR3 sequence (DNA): TGTGCCAGCAGTGAAGTTGGGTTATACGAGCAGTACGTC.

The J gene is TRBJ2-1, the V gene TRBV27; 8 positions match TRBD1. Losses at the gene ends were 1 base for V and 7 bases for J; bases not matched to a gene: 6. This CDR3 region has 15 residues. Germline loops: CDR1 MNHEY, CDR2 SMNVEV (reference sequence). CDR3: CASSLLDRGPNEQFF. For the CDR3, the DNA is TGTGCCAGCAGTTTATTAGACAGGGGTCCGAATGAGCAGTTCTTC.

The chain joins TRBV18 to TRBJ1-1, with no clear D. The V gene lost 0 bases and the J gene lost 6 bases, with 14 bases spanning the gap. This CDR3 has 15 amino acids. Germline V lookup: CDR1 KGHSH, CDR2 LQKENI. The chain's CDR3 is CASSPPAVVDAEAFF. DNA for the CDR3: TGTGCCAGCTCACCACCCGCAGTAGTAGACGCTGAAGCTTTCTTT.